This T cell receptor (beta chain) was captured by sequencing in a study of T and B cells in COVID-19 patients. Study-level background: Peripheral blood came from COVID-19 patients with active infection or after recovery. Of 20 to 25 active-infection patients, under 15 were critically ill with mechanical ventilation or extracorporeal membrane oxygenation.

The trim removed 2 bases at V and 4 bases at J, leaving 4 bases unmatched. CDR3 length equals 15 residues. Germline V gene data show CDR1 as MNHEY and CDR2 as SMNVEV (reference sequence). TRB rearrangements were amplified by multiplex PCR with BIOMED2 TRB-A/B primers. Using its own MiXCR run on the multiplex PCR reads, TCRdb lists one record per CDR3 protein. The table has about 8,400 distinct CDR3 sequences, about a quarter seen once; the top ten hold 5.5% to 7%. From blood, roughly 220-550 ng of genomic DNA served as TRB template. Findings and limits, study-wide: Active COVID-19 showed highly clonal TRB repertoires; recovery showed diversity and richness above healthy donors. Patients with COVID-19 reportedly showed strongly skewed T cell receptor beta variable and joining gene usage.

This clonotype is deemed medium-sized. Its specificity is not known. The TCR was taken from a human donor who had recovered from COVID-19. Sequencing was carried out using blood. The chain employs TRBV27 and TRBJ2-2; TRBD1 aligns across 7 bases. CDR3 sequence reads: CASSLMTGSTGELFF. CDR3 nucleotide sequence: TGTGCCAGCAGTTTAATGACAGGGTCCACCGGGGAGCTGTTTTTT.